This entry concerns a single TCR beta chain. Its antigen remains unidentified. Relapses following autologous stem cell transplantation were seen in all patients, with brentuximab vedotin exposure varying. Patients reached a best response of complete response, partial response or progressive disease. The source of the sample is a study of PD-1 blockade in classical Hodgkin lymphoma. Study-level information: On a schedule of every 2 weeks, patients received nivolumab 3 mg/kg intravenously. Study-wide findings and caveats: Reports indicated that newly diagnosed patients had lower baseline TCR diversity than healthy donors did. Newly diagnosed patients had diversity similar to the baseline diversity of complete responders.

The V and J ends lost 5 bases and 10 bases respectively, with 12 bases between them. This CDR3 is 12 amino acids long. From germline, CDR1 is SGHTA and CDR2 FQGTGA. Generated by immunoSEQ multiplex PCR, the TCRdb table keeps only in-frame clones and is missing some. The sample includes 15,000 or so clones, approximately 69% of them seen just once. The sequencing used peripheral blood mononuclear cells (PBMCs), collected before the second cycle of nivolumab. The sequence derives from a human donor with classical Hodgkin lymphoma. The gene calls are TRBV7-3 and TRBJ2-1; the D gene is possibly TRBD2 (5 bases). This CDR3 reads CASSLTREEQFF. DNA for the CDR3: TGTGCCAGCAGCCTCACCCGGGAAGAGCAGTTCTTC.